The 29 T cell receptor beta chains below were found in one sample sequenced in a study of blood T cells in healthy people across ages. The authors ran a second PCR of roughly 6 to 12 cycles using a sample-barcoded 5' primer and a J-beta primer mix. TCRdb called the 5' RACE reads again in MiXCR, with one record for every CDR3 protein. The data contain 540,000 or so distinct CDR3 sequences, approximately 27% of them singletons. The sequenced sample consisted of blood. The receptor source for this set is a woman between 65 and 79 years old in good health.

This clonotype came up many times. This rearrangement joins TRBV30 to TRBJ1-2; no firm D call. The V end lost 3 bases, the J end lost 9 bases, and 17 bases lay between the germline ends. The CDR3 loop spans 13 amino acids. Germline values: CDR1 GTSNPN, CDR2 SVGIG (reference sequence). This chain's CDR3 is CAWRTPSVASYTF. The CDR3 bases are TGTGCCTGGAGAACCCCCTCGGTTGCGAGCTACACCTTC.

The CDR3 nucleotides read TGCGCCAGCACCTCGACCCGGAGACTGTTTTTT. It translates to CASTSTRRLFF. J is TRBJ1-4 and V is TRBV5-1, with D hard to call. Germline CDR1 is SGHRS and CDR2 is YFSETQ. This CDR3 has 11 amino acids. Trimming took off 6 bases at V and 13 bases at J, with 13 bases between the two ends.

This clonotype appeared many times. This rearrangement joins TRBV29-1 to TRBJ2-7; 10 bases agree with TRBD1. Trimming removed 6 bases from V and 2 bases from J; junction bases left unmatched: 1. This CDR3 is built from 12 residues. Germline lookup yields CDR1 SQVTM and CDR2 ANQGSEA. Written as DNA, the CDR3 is TGCAGCGTCGGACAGGGGGCCTACGAGCAGTACTTC. Protein: CSVGQGAYEQYF.

The chain couples TRBV6-2 or TRBV6-3 to TRBJ2-5; 11 nucleotides agree with TRBD2. Germline lookup yields CDR1 MNHEY and CDR2 SVGEGT. The CDR3 runs 17 residues. The V gene end was trimmed by 2 bases and the J gene end by 3 bases; junction bases not matched to a gene: 8. DNA for the CDR3: TGTGCCAGCAGTTACATATTGGGACTAGCGGATGAAGAGACCCAGTACTTC. Translation: CASSYILGLADEETQYF.

The V and J genes are TRBV7-2 and TRBJ2-5; D is ambiguous. The DNA matches TRBJ2-7 better at its end, which makes the J call doubtful. Per the germline V gene, CDR1 is SGHTA and CDR2 is FQGNSA. The CDR3 is 13 amino acids. The CDR3 here is CASSLGFTYEQYF. Written as DNA, the CDR3 is TGTGCCAGCAGCTTAGGATTCACCTACGAGCAGTACTTC.

This clonotype was observed a handful of times. The chain joins TRBV13 to TRBJ2-7; 11 nucleotides align to TRBD1. Trimming took 3 bases from V and 4 from J; bases not matched to a gene: 5. Germline V CDR1 and CDR2: PRHDT, FYEKMQ (reference sequence). The CDR3 runs to 15 residues. CDR3 sequence reads: CASSFHGTGGYEQYF. Written as DNA, the CDR3 is TGTGCCAGCAGCTTCCACGGGACAGGGGGTTACGAGCAGTACTTC.

This clonotype was counted a few times. V is TRBV5-1 and J is TRBJ1-1; D gene uncertain. There are 15 residues in the CDR3. Germline CDR1 and CDR2: SGHRS and YFSETQ. The V gene lost 2 bases and the J gene lost 4 bases, with 15 bases spanning the gap. DNA for the CDR3: TGCGCCAGCAGCTTTTCCGGGGATCGATTCACTGAAGCTTTCTTT. Encoded protein: CASSFSGDRFTEAFF.

The gene calls are TRBV7-9 and TRBJ2-1; possibly TRBD1 or TRBD2 for D (6 bases each). Trimming pared 5 bases from V and 8 bases from J, leaving 28 bases between. CDR1 and CDR2 (germline): SEHNR, FQNEAQ (reference sequence). CDR3 length: 18 amino acids. The CDR3 spells CASSGTPGLSGDIHEQFF. The CDR3 DNA follows: TGTGCCAGCAGCGGCACCCCGGGACTCTCGGGGGACATCCATGAGCAGTTCTTC.

This clonotype appeared a few times. This sequence joins TRBV27 and TRBJ1-1, with TRBD1 identical over 7 bases. From germline, CDR1 is MNHEY and CDR2 SMNVEV (reference sequence). The CDR3 covers 15 residues. After removal of 6 bases from V and 1 base from J, the junction contained 8 bases not matched to a gene. CDR3 protein: CASSTKGAGNTEAFF. The CDR3 coding sequence is TGTGCCAGCAGCACGAAGGGGGCAGGGAACACTGAAGCTTTCTTT.

V is TRBV5-1 and J is TRBJ2-3, with D uncertain. CDR3 length equals 16 residues. Between the trimmed V and J ends, which lost 2 bases and 2 bases, there was a span of 15 bases. Germline lookup yields CDR1 SGHRS and CDR2 YFSETQ. CDR3 amino acids: CASSFGPQNPTDTQYF. The CDR3 bases are TGCGCCAGCAGCTTTGGACCTCAAAACCCCACAGATACGCAGTATTTT.

In its sample, this clonotype was seen a few times. The rearrangement joins TRBV6-5 to TRBJ1-2; tentative D call: TRBD1 (6 bases). This CDR3 spans 14 amino acids. Germline CDR1 is MNHEY and CDR2 is SVGAGI. V was shortened by 9 bases and J by 8 bases, with 22 bases between the two germline ends. CDR3 region: CASNRARGAGGYTF. The CDR3 bases are TGTGCCAGTAATCGAGCGCGGGGGGCGGGGGGCTACACCTTC.

This clonotype was observed a single time. This sequence joins TRBV12-3 or TRBV12-4 and TRBJ2-1; 8 bases line up with TRBD2. The CDR3 has 15 residues. Losses at the gene ends were 6 bases for V and 4 bases for J; bases not matched to a gene: 8. CDR3 sequence (DNA): TGTGCCAGCAGAGCTACTAGCGGAGGGTACAATGAGCAGTTCTTC. Amino acid sequence: CASRATSGGYNEQFF.

V usage is TRBV7-9 and J usage is TRBJ1-1; D unresolved. Germline V gene data show CDR1 as SEHNR and CDR2 as FQNEAQ (reference sequence). Trimming left V 0 bases short and J 6 bases short, with 14 bases between. The CDR3 covers 15 residues. The CDR3: CASSLAYQWWAEAFF. For the CDR3, the DNA is TGTGCCAGCAGCTTAGCGTACCAGTGGTGGGCTGAAGCTTTCTTT. Full variable domain (outside the CDR3, taken from reference TRBV7-9 and TRBJ1-1): DTGVSQNPRHKITKRGQNVTFRCDPISEHNRLYWYRQTLGQGPEFLTYFQNEAQLEKSRLLSDRFSAERPKGSFSTLEIQRTEQGDSAMYLCASSLAYQWWAEAFFGQGTRLTVV.

This clonotype was counted only a few times. V gene TRBV29-1 combines with J gene TRBJ2-3, with 10 bases aligning to TRBD1. The CDR3 has 15 residues. V lost 1 base and J lost 1; bases outside the gene matches: 2. Germline-derived CDR1 and CDR2 are SQVTM and ANQGSEA. CDR3 in DNA: TGCAGCGTTGAAGGACAGGGGGCAGGCACAGATACGCAGTATTTT. The encoded protein is CSVEGQGAGTDTQYF.

The V call is TRBV10-3, the J call TRBJ1-5; 12 bases are a match to TRBD1. Germline V gene data show CDR1 as ENHRY and CDR2 as SYGVKD. The CDR3 loop spans 15 amino acids. The V gene end was trimmed by 6 bases and the J gene end by 7 bases; junction bases not matched to a gene: 7. CDR3 protein: CAISAGTGGDQPQHF. DNA for the CDR3: TGTGCCATCAGCGCCGGGACAGGGGGCGACCAGCCCCAGCATTTT.

This clonotype was seen just once. The rearrangement links TRBV7-2 to TRBJ2-7, with 7 bases matching TRBD2. V dropped 5 bases and J dropped 2; count of bases not matched to a gene: 6. The CDR3 runs 14 residues. Germline loops: CDR1 SGHTA, CDR2 FQGNSA. The CDR3 loop is CASSGELAAYEQYF. The CDR3 bases are TGTGCCAGCAGCGGGGAGCTAGCGGCCTACGAGCAGTACTTC. The full variable domain, rest sourced from reference TRBV7-2 and TRBJ2-7, is GAGVSQSPSNKVTEKGKDVELRCDPISGHTALYWYRQSLGQGLEFLIYFQGNSAPDKSGLPSDRFSAERTGGSVSTLTIQRTQQEDSAVYLCASSGELAAYEQYFGPGTRLTVT.

This clonotype was recorded a few times. The rearrangement joins TRBV20-1 to TRBJ1-1; 9 positions match TRBD1. Trimming at V came to 5 bases and at J to 4 bases, leaving 11 bases not matched to a gene. The germline V gene encodes CDR1 DFQATT and CDR2 SNEGSKA (reference sequence). The CDR3 contains 15 residues. The CDR3 coding sequence is TGCAGTGCTTACGGGACAGGGAGGTCGGGCACTGAAGCTTTCTTT. Protein product: CSAYGTGRSGTEAFF.

The rearrangement links TRBV4-2 to TRBJ2-7, with 7 bases identical to TRBD1. The CDR3 loop spans 14 amino acids. With V trimmed by 4 bases and J by 6 bases, 9 bases remained unmatched. Germline CDR1 reads LGHNA; CDR2 reads YNFKEQ. The DNA for the CDR3 is TGTGCCAGCAGCCCAGACAGGGATCCCTTCGAGCAGTACTTC. Its protein product is CASSPDRDPFEQYF.

The chain recombines TRBV9 with TRBJ1-2; D not certain. This CDR3 spans 13 amino acids. CDR1 and CDR2 from the germline V gene are SGDLS and YYNGEE. Trimming left V 0 bases short and J 5 bases short, with 8 bases between. The CDR3 sequence: CASSVDDGYGYTF. CDR3 sequence (DNA): TGTGCCAGCAGCGTAGACGACGGGTATGGCTACACCTTC.

The table lists this clonotype with a few counts. The chain links TRBV29-1 to TRBJ2-5, with D tentatively TRBD1 (5 bases). The V end was cut by 7 bases, the J end by 3 bases, with 9 bases between. The CDR3 loop spans 11 amino acids. Germline-derived CDR1 and CDR2 are SQVTM and ANQGSEA. As DNA, the CDR3 is TGCAGCGGACGCAGGGAAGAGACCCAGTACTTC. Amino acids: CSGRREETQYF.

This clonotype came up a few times. The chain combines TRBV9 with TRBJ1-2; 9 bases agree with TRBD1. Germline V CDR1 and CDR2: SGDLS, YYNGEE. The CDR3 is made up of 18 amino acids. V lost 2 bases and J lost 2; bases outside the gene matches: 13. CDR3 coding DNA: TGTGCCAGCAGCGTCTCGGGACAGGGATCCGGGGTGAACTATGGCTACACCTTC. Translating it yields CASSVSGQGSGVNYGYTF.

DNA of the CDR3: TGCAGTGCTAGACCCAACGCGCTGGGGAATCAGCCCCAGCATTTT. Its protein product is CSARPNALGNQPQHF. The chain joins TRBV20-1 to TRBJ1-5, with unresolved D. Germline CDR1 is DFQATT and CDR2 is SNEGSKA (reference sequence). V shed 2 bases and J shed 4 bases, with 15 bases lying between them. The CDR3 contains 15 residues.

The V call is TRBV24-1, the J call TRBJ2-3, with D perhaps given as TRBD1 or TRBD2 (5 bases each). The germline gives CDR1 KGHDR, CDR2 SFDVKD. This CDR3 spans 12 amino acids. V dropped 1 base and J dropped 10 bases, with 8 bases sitting between them. Written as DNA, the CDR3 is TGTGCCACCAGTGATTTTGGGGGTGCGCAGTATTTT. Residues: CATSDFGGAQYF.

This chain connects TRBV29-1 to TRBJ1-3; weak D call: TRBD1 (5 bases). With 0 bases removed from V and 8 bases from J, the gap between germline ends came to 8 bases. CDR1 is SQVTM, CDR2 ANQGSEA, per germline. CDR3 length: 12 amino acids. This CDR3 is CSVEDLGDTIYF. CDR3 DNA sequence: TGCAGCGTTGAAGATCTGGGGGACACCATATATTTT.

The sample holds a few counts of this clonotype. The chain has TRBV20-1 and TRBJ1-1; 7 positions agree with TRBD1. The CDR3 consists of 14 residues. The trim removed 3 bases at V and 3 bases at J, leaving 7 bases unmatched. Germline V CDR1 and CDR2: DFQATT, SNEGSKA (reference sequence). CDR3 DNA sequence: TGCAGTGCTAGTGGCAGGGGGTTATACACTGAAGCTTTCTTT. Residues: CSASGRGLYTEAFF.

This clonotype was counted between two and nine times. As DNA, the CDR3 is TGTGCCAGCAGCGTAGGTAGCGGGGGGCCTCGGAGGGGGGATACGCAGTATTTT. Translation: CASSVGSGGPRRGDTQYF. The chain couples TRBV9 to TRBJ2-3; 10 nucleotides align to TRBD2. The V and J ends lost 0 bases and 6 bases, in that order; junction bases with no gene match: 13. This CDR3 is built from 18 residues. CDR1 is SGDLS, CDR2 YYNGEE, per germline. The entire variable domain, with the rest obtained from reference TRBV9 and TRBJ2-3, is as follows: DSGVTQTPKHLITATGQRVTLRCSPRSGDLSVYWYQQSLDQGLQFLIQYYNGEERAKGNILERFSAQQFPDLHSELNLSSLELGDSALYFCASSVGSGGPRRGDTQYFGPGTRLTVL.

This clonotype was picked up many times. The V gene is TRBV20-1, the J gene TRBJ2-7; TRBD2 aligns across 9 bases. The CDR3 consists of 14 residues. V shed 5 bases and J 0 bases; nucleotides not matched to a gene: 5. From germline, CDR1 is DFQATT and CDR2 SNEGSKA (reference sequence). CDR3 protein: CSAFSGGSSYEQYF. The CDR3 bases are TGCAGTGCTTTTAGCGGGGGATCCTCCTACGAGCAGTACTTC.

The chain recombines TRBV2 with TRBJ2-7, with D tentatively TRBD1 or TRBD2 (5 bases each). The V gene lost 7 bases and the J gene lost 2 bases, with 15 bases spanning the gap. This CDR3 region has 14 residues. Germline V gene data show CDR1 as SNHLY and CDR2 as FYNNEI. CDR3 nucleotide sequence: TGTGCCAGCAATCTCCGGGACGAAGCCTACGAGCAGTACTTC. Residues: CASNLRDEAYEQYF.

This clonotype was counted only a few times. The chain carries TRBV5-1 and TRBJ2-3, with D possibly being TRBD1 or TRBD2 (6 bases each). V lost 2 bases and J 0 bases, leaving 10 bases between the germline ends. Per germline, CDR1 SGHRS and CDR2 YFSETQ. The CDR3 has 15 amino acids. The CDR3 is CASSFRGQSTDTQYF. The CDR3 DNA follows: TGCGCCAGCAGCTTCCGGGGGCAAAGCACAGATACGCAGTATTTT.